The rows below give T cell receptor beta chains drawn from one sample of a study of blood T cell repertoires in COVID-19. Only in-frame clones appear in the TCRdb table, and some are missing; sequencing was by immunoSEQ multiplex PCR. The sample holds roughly 300,000 clones, 70% to 90% seen once. The sample taken for sequencing was PBMCs or T cells enriched from blood (not recorded which). These receptors originate from a young man who had recovered from COVID-19. The CDR3 runs from the conserved cysteine through the conserved F or W. A D gene is named only where the DNA matches it firmly. The size field is filled for only some rows; it gives once, few, many or a size class.

J gene | D gene | V gene | clone size | CDR3 DNA | CDR3 protein
TRBJ1-5 | NA | TRBV12-3/TRBV12-4 | NA | TGTGCCAGCAGTTCTCGTAGCAATCAGCCCCAGCATTTT | CASSSRSNQPQHF
TRBJ1-2 | NA | TRBV21-1 | NA | TGTGCCAGCAGCAAAGTGTCGGACAGCGAAGACTACACCTTC | CASSKVSDSEDYTF
TRBJ2-5 | NA | TRBV5-1 | NA | TGCGCCAGCAGCCACCAACCGGGACAACAAGAGACCCAGTACTTC | CASSHQPGQQETQYF
TRBJ1-5 | TRBD1 | TRBV19 | once | TGTGCCAGTAGTGTGGGACAGGGAAAGAATCAGCCCCAGCATTTT | CASSVGQGKNQPQHF
TRBJ1-1 | TRBD1 | TRBV13 | NA | TGTGCCAGCAGCTCTAACAGGGGGATGAACACTGAAGCTTTCTTT | CASSSNRGMNTEAFF
TRBJ1-1 | NA | TRBV9 | NA | TGTGCCAGCAGCAACTGGGGGGGCAGCACGAACACTGAAGCTTTCTTT | CASSNWGGSTNTEAFF
TRBJ2-2 | TRBD1 | TRBV18 | once | TGTGCCAGCTCACCACAATCACCTACAGGGGTTCCCGGGGAGCTGTTTTTT | CASSPQSPTGVPGELFF
TRBJ1-5 | NA | TRBV18 | NA | TGTGCCAGCTCACCACTAGCGGGGACCGGCAATCAGCCCCAGCATTTT | CASSPLAGTGNQPQHF
TRBJ2-6 | NA | TRBV2 | NA | TGTGCCAGCAGTCCGGTGCACGGGGCCAACGTCCTGACTTTC | CASSPVHGANVLTF
TRBJ1-1 | TRBD1 | TRBV3-1/TRBV3-2 | few | TGTGCCAGCAGCCCCCGGAACAGGGGGCTAAACACTGAAGCTTTCTTT | CASSPRNRGLNTEAFF
TRBJ2-3 | NA | TRBV18 | NA | TGTGCCAGCTCACCACGGGGCAAAGGGGGCACAGATACGCAGTATTTT | CASSPRGKGGTDTQYF
TRBJ1-5 | TRBD1 | TRBV19 | NA | TGTGCCAGTACCCGATCGGGGACAGGGGGCGGTTATAGCAATCAGCCCCAGCATTTT | CASTRSGTGGGYSNQPQHF
TRBJ2-3 | TRBD2 | TRBV14 | NA | TGTGCCAGCAGCAGGTCGAGCGGGAGAATCACAGATACGCAGTATTTT | CASSRSSGRITDTQYF
TRBJ2-1 | NA | TRBV19 | once | TGTGCCAGTAGTATAGGGAGGGACAGATACAATGAGCAGTTCTTC | CASSIGRDRYNEQFF
TRBJ2-1 | NA | TRBV6-5 | NA | TGTGCCAGTATATCCCAGGGGAACAATGAGCAGTTCTTC | CASISQGNNEQFF
TRBJ2-6 | NA | TRBV11-2 | once | TGTGCCAGCATGCGCGGTCTGGCGATCTCTGGGGCCAACGTCCTGACTTTC | CASMRGLAISGANVLTF
TRBJ1-5 | NA | TRBV27 | few | TGTGCCAGCAGTTTCGGGGGGGCAGGTCAGCCCCAGCATTTT | CASSFGGAGQPQHF
TRBJ1-2 | NA | TRBV27 | NA | TGTGCCAGCAGTTTGGGTCAGGGGACGTCCGGCTACACCTTC | CASSLGQGTSGYTF